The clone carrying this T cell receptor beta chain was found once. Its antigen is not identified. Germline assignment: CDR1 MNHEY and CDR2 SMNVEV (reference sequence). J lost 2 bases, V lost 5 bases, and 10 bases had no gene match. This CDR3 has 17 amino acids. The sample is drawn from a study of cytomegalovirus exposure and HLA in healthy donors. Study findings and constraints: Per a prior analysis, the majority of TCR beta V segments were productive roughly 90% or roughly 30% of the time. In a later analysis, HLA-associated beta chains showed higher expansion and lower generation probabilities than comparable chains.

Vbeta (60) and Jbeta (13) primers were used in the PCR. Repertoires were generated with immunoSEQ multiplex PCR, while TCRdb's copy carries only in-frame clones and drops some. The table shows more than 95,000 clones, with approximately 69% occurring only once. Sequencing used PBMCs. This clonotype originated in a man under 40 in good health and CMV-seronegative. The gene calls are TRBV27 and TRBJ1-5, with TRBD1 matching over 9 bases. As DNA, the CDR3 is TGTGCCAGCAGTCCGGGGACAGGGATGGTCGGCAATCAGCCCCAGCATTTT. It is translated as CASSPGTGMVGNQPQHF.